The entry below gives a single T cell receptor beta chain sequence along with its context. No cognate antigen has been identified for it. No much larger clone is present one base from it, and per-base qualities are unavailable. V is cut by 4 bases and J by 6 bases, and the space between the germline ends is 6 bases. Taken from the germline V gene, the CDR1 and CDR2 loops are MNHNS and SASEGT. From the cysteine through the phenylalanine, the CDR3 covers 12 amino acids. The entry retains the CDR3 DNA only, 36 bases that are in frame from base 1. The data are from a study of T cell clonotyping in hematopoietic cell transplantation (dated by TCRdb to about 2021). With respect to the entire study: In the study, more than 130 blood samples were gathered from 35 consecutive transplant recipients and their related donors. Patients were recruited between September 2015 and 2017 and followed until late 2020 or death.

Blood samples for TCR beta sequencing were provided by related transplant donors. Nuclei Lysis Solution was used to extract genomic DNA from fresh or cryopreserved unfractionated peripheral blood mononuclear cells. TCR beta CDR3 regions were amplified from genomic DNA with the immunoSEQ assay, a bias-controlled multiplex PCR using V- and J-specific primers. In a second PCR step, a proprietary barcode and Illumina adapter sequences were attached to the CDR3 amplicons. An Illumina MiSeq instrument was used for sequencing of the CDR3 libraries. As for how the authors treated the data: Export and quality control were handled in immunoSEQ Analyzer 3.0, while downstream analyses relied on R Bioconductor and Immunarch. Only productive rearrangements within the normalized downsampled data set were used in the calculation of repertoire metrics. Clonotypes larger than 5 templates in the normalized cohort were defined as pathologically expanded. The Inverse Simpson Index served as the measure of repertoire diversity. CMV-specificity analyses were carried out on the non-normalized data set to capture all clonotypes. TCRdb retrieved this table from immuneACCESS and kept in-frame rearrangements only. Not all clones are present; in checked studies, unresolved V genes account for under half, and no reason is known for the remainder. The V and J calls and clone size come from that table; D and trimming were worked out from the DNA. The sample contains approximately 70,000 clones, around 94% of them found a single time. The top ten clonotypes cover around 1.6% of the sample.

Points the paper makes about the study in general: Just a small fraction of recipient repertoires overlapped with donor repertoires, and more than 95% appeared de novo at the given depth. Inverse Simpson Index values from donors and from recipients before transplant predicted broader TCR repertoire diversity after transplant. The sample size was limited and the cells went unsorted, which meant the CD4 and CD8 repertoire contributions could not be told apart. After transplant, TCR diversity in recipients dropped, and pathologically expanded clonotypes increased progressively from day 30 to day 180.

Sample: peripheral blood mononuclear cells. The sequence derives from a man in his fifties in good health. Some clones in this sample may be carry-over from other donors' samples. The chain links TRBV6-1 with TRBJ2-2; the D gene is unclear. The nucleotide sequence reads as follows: TGTGCCAGCAGTGGAAGGGCCGGGGAGCTGTTTTTT. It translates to CASSGRAGELFF.